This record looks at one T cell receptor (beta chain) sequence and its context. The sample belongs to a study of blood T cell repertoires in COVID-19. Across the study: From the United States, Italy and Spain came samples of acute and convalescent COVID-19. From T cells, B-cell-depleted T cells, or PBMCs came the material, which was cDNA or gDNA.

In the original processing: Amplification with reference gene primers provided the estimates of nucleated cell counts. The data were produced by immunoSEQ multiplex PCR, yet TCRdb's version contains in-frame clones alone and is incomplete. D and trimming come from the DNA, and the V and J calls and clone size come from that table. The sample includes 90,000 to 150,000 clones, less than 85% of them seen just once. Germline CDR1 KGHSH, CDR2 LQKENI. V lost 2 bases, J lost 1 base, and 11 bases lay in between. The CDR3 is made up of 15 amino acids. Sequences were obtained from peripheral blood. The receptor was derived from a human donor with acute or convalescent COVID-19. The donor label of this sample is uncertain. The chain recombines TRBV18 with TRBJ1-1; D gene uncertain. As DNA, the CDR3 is TGTGCCAGCTCACCAGGAAGTACGGGGAACACTGAAGCTTTCTTT. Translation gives CASSPGSTGNTEAFF.